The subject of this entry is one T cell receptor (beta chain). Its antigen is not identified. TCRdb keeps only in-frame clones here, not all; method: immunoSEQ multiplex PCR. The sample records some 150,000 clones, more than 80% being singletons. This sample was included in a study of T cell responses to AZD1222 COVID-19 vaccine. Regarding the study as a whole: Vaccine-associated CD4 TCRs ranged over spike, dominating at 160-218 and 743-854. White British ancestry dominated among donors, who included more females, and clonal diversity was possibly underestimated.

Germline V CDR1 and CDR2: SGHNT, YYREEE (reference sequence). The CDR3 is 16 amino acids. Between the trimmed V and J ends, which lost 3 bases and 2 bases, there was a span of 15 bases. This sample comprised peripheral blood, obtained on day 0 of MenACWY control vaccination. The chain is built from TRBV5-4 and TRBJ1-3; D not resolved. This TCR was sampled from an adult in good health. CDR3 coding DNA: TGTGCCAGCAGCTATGATCGGGAAGTAGCTGGAAACACCATATATTTT. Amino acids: CASSYDREVAGNTIYF.